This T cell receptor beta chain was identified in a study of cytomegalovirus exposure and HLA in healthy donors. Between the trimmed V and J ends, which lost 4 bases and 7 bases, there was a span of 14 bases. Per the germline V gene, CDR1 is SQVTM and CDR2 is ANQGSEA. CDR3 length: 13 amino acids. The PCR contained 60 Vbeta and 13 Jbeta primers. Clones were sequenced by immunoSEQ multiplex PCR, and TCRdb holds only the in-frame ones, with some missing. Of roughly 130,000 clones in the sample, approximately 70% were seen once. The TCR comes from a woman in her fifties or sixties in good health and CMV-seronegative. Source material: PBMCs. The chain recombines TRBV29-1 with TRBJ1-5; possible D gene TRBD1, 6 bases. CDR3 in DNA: TGCAGCGTTGTAGCAGGGGTTGGACAGCCCCAGCATTTT. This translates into CSVVAGVGQPQHF.